Below, 21 T cell receptor beta chains from the same sample are listed, as sequenced in a study of T-cell memory formation after mild COVID-19. TCRdb processed the 5' RACE reads anew with MiXCR; each CDR3 protein has one entry. The repertoire holds 350,000 to 550,000 distinct CDR3 sequences, with over 15% as singletons. Source material: PBMCs or a T cell subset sorted from them (not recorded which). The origin of the receptors is a man aged 18 to 30 who had mild COVID-19 (a few samples of this study predate the infection). Cell type and time point are not known.

V gene TRBV2 combines with J gene TRBJ2-2, with 8 bases identical to TRBD1. CDR1 and CDR2 (germline): SNHLY, FYNNEI. This CDR3 has 13 residues. The ends lost 6 bases at V and 6 bases at J; junction bases unmatched: 3. CDR3 amino acids: CASSVQGAGELFF. The CDR3 bases are TGTGCCAGCAGCGTACAGGGGGCCGGGGAGCTGTTTTTT. The whole variable domain, remainder taken from reference TRBV2 and TRBJ2-2, is EPEVTQTPSHQVTQMGQEVILRCVPISNHLYFYWYRQILGQKVEFLVSFYNNEISEKSEIFDDQFSVERPDGSNFTLKIRSTKLEDSAMYFCASSVQGAGELFFGEGSRLTVL.

This clonotype has just one count. This sequence joins TRBV30 and TRBJ1-1; D is uncertain. CDR3 length: 11 amino acids. Germline V gene data show CDR1 as GTSNPN and CDR2 as SVGIG (reference sequence). V shed 2 bases and J shed 8 bases, with 9 bases lying between them. The CDR3 DNA sequence: TGTGCCTGGAGTTCCGAAGGAGAAGCTTTCTTT. Translation: CAWSSEGEAFF.

This clonotype was counted many times. In nucleotides, the CDR3 is TGCGCCAGCAGCCCGGTAGCGGGAAGCTCCTACAATGAGCAGTTCTTC. Amino acid sequence: CASSPVAGSSYNEQFF. V usage is TRBV5-1 and J usage is TRBJ2-1, with 8 bases matching TRBD2. Germline CDR1 and CDR2: SGHRS and YFSETQ. V lost 4 bases and J lost 0; bases outside the gene matches: 6. The CDR3 consists of 16 residues.

A few counts support this clonotype. The CDR3 is CASSYHGGLAKNIQYF. The CDR3 coding sequence is TGTGCCAGCAGTTATCACGGGGGACTAGCCAAAAACATTCAGTACTTC. The chain carries TRBV6-2 or TRBV6-3 and TRBJ2-4, with a possible D match to TRBD2 (6 bases). This CDR3 has 16 residues. Germline V lookup: CDR1 MNHEY, CDR2 SVGEGT. Trimming removed 3 bases at V and 0 bases at J, with 12 bases between.

V and J are TRBV6-2 or TRBV6-3 and TRBJ1-5, with a weak D call TRBD1 (6 bases). This CDR3 comprises 15 residues. V was trimmed by 6 bases and J by 4 bases, leaving 16 bases between them. Germline V gives CDR1 MNHEY, CDR2 SVGEGT. The CDR3 loop reads CASRYEQGVNQPQHF. Here the CDR3 DNA reads TGTGCCAGCAGGTACGAACAGGGTGTGAATCAGCCCCAGCATTTT.

This clonotype was picked up many times. This chain joins TRBV29-1 and TRBJ1-1; D perhaps matches TRBD1 (6 bases). This CDR3 has 12 amino acids. V lost 7 bases and J lost 1, with 10 bases in between. CDR1 is SQVTM and CDR2 is ANQGSEA in the germline V gene. CDR3 sequence reads: CSGQTGNTEAFF. CDR3 coding DNA: TGCAGCGGACAGACAGGGAACACTGAAGCTTTCTTT. The full variable domain, rest sourced from reference TRBV29-1 and TRBJ1-1, is SAVISQKPSRDICQRGTSLTIQCQVDSQVTMMFWYRQQPGQSLTLIATANQGSEATYESGFVIDKFPISRPNLTFSTLTVSNMSPEDSSIYLCSGQTGNTEAFFGQGTRLTVV.

This chain connects TRBV19 to TRBJ1-2; a possible D gene is TRBD1 (5 bases). CDR3 size: 12 residues. The germline CDR1 and CDR2 sequences are LNHDA and SQIVND (reference sequence). V was shortened by 1 base and J by 9 bases, with 9 bases between the two germline ends. The CDR3: CASSIGGVRYTF. The CDR3 DNA reads TGTGCCAGTAGTATAGGAGGGGTTCGCTACACCTTC.

This clonotype was seen a few times. The CDR3: CASSYERRDRSNTEAFF. The CDR3 DNA reads TGTGCCAGCAGTTACGAACGTCGGGACCGATCGAACACTGAAGCTTTCTTT. The V gene is TRBV6-5, the J gene TRBJ1-1; a weak D match, TRBD1 (5 bases). The V end was cut by 2 bases, the J end by 1 base, with 17 bases between. Germline CDR1 and CDR2: MNHEY and SVGAGI. This CDR3 is 17 amino acids long.

The chain uses TRBV9 and TRBJ2-5, with a possible D match to TRBD1 (6 bases). V gave up 0 bases and J gave up 4 bases, with 10 bases separating them. CDR1 SGDLS and CDR2 YYNGEE come from the germline V gene. The CDR3 totals 14 residues. CDR3 nucleotide sequence: TGTGCCAGCAGCGTAGTGGGACATTCAGAGACCCAGTACTTC. Translated: CASSVVGHSETQYF. The whole variable domain, filled in from reference TRBV9 and TRBJ2-5, reads DSGVTQTPKHLITATGQRVTLRCSPRSGDLSVYWYQQSLDQGLQFLIQYYNGEERAKGNILERFSAQQFPDLHSELNLSSLELGDSALYFCASSVVGHSETQYFGPGTRLLVL.

The rearrangement links TRBV6-1 to TRBJ2-7; D ambiguous. Trimming shortened V by 3 bases and J by 5 bases, and 11 bases separated the two germline ends. This CDR3 spans 13 amino acids. Germline CDR1 MNHNS, CDR2 SASEGT. The CDR3 spells CASSDLGVDEQYV. For the CDR3, the DNA is TGTGCCAGCAGTGACCTTGGGGTCGACGAGCAGTACGTC.

The rearrangement joins TRBV5-1 to TRBJ1-4, with 7 bases lining up with TRBD1. The germline gives CDR1 SGHRS, CDR2 YFSETQ. V dropped 4 bases and J dropped 3; count of bases not matched to a gene: 6. The CDR3 has 15 residues. CDR3 nucleotide sequence: TGCGCCAGCAGCGAGGGGGCGAGGTCTAATGAAAAACTGTTTTTT. Amino acids: CASSEGARSNEKLFF.

This clonotype was detected many times. This chain connects TRBV11-2 to TRBJ2-5; D is possibly TRBD2 (5 bases). Germline CDR1 reads SGHAT; CDR2 reads FQNNGV. The CDR3 is 16 residues long. The V gene lost 5 bases and the J gene lost 9 bases, with 25 bases spanning the gap. The CDR3 spells CASSGSSRRTTASQYF. The CDR3 DNA follows: TGTGCCAGCAGCGGTAGTAGTAGGAGGACCACCGCGTCCCAGTACTTC.

This chain uses TRBV11-2 with TRBJ2-3; D unclear. Trimming cost V 4 bases and J 3 bases, with 17 bases left between them. The CDR3 totals 16 residues. Per germline, CDR1 SGHAT and CDR2 FQNNGV. The CDR3, as DNA: TGTGCCAGCAGCTCCCCCTTGGGTCAGAGAACAGATACGCAGTATTTT. It is translated as CASSSPLGQRTDTQYF.

This clonotype was picked up a small number of times. The chain carries TRBV7-3 and TRBJ2-1; 13 nucleotides match TRBD2. The V segment lost 5 bases and the J segment 4 bases; nucleotides outside the gene matches: 2. The CDR3 contains 15 residues. In germline, CDR1 is SGHTA, CDR2 FQGTGA. The DNA of the CDR3 is TGTGCCAGCAGCCGGGGACTAGCGGGGTACAATGAGCAGTTCTTC. Its translation: CASSRGLAGYNEQFF.

This chain joins TRBV15 and TRBJ2-3, with TRBD2 matching 11 bases. Germline loops: CDR1 LNHNV, CDR2 YYDKDF (reference sequence). The junction had 8 bases not matched to a gene; V was cut back by 9 bases and J by 6 bases. The CDR3 length is 14 residues. Here the CDR3 DNA reads TGTGCCACAAGGGTAGCGGGGGGGCGGGATACGCAGTATTTT. It codes for CATRVAGGRDTQYF.

This clonotype was detected only a few times. V gene TRBV29-1 combines with J gene TRBJ1-1; D is perhaps TRBD1 (5 bases). The CDR3 has 13 residues. Looked up from germline, CDR1 is SQVTM and CDR2 is ANQGSEA. V was clipped by 3 bases and J by 5 bases, with 13 bases between them. The CDR3 region is CSVETGTRTEAFF. The CDR3 DNA sequence: TGCAGCGTTGAGACCGGGACCCGAACTGAAGCTTTCTTT.

This clonotype came up a few times. The chain carries TRBV6-1 and TRBJ1-5; TRBD1 matches 12 bases. Germline CDR1 reads MNHNS; CDR2 reads SASEGT. Trimming at V came to 4 bases and at J to 6 bases, leaving 1 base not matched to a gene. The CDR3 has 14 residues. Here the CDR3 reads CASSGDRGLQPQHF. The CDR3 region has the DNA TGTGCCAGCAGTGGGGACAGGGGGCTTCAGCCCCAGCATTTT.

This clonotype was observed many times. The chain recombines TRBV4-1 with TRBJ2-5; TRBD2 might be the D (5 bases). Germline CDR1 MGHRA, CDR2 YSYEKL. The CDR3 has 14 amino acids. Trimming cost V 2 bases and J 4 bases, with 11 bases left between them. In DNA, the CDR3 is TGCGCCAGCAGCCAAATTGGAGGTCTAGAGACCCAGTACTTC. This gives the protein CASSQIGGLETQYF.

This clonotype has more than one count but fewer than ten. J is TRBJ1-1 and V is TRBV7-9; 7 bases line up with TRBD1. Germline V gene sequence: CDR1 SEHNR, CDR2 FQNEAQ (reference sequence). The CDR3 sequence is 16 residues long. Trimming removed 5 bases from V and 1 base from J; junction bases left unmatched: 10. DNA of the CDR3: TGTGCCAGCAGCGCGATATACAGGGGAGGGAACACTGAAGCTTTCTTT. Translated, it gives CASSAIYRGGNTEAFF.

This clonotype was observed a handful of times. J is TRBJ2-7 and V is TRBV10-3; D not resolved. This CDR3 comprises 13 residues. Trimming shortened V by 6 bases and J by 2 bases, and 11 bases separated the two germline ends. Germline CDR1 is ENHRY and CDR2 is SYGVKD. For the CDR3, the DNA is TGTGCCATCAGCGCACCGGGCCCCTACGAGCAGTACTTC. Translation gives CAISAPGPYEQYF.

This clonotype was counted a few times. The chain employs TRBV2 and TRBJ2-1; D not resolved. The CDR3 is 12 amino acids. V lost 5 bases to trimming and J lost 0 bases, with 2 bases between them. Germline assignment: CDR1 SNHLY and CDR2 FYNNEI. Here the CDR3 DNA reads TGTGCCAGCAGTCGCTCCTACAATGAGCAGTTCTTC. Its translation is CASSRSYNEQFF. Combining the CDR3 with reference TRBV2 and TRBJ2-1 gives the whole variable domain EPEVTQTPSHQVTQMGQEVILRCVPISNHLYFYWYRQILGQKVEFLVSFYNNEISEKSEIFDDQFSVERPDGSNFTLKIRSTKLEDSAMYFCASSRSYNEQFFGPGTRLTVL.